This TCR beta chain was recorded in a study of technical replicates of blood from a few donors. Sequencing used immunoSEQ multiplex PCR; TCRdb keeps in-frame clones, though not all of them. Here the sample spans about 86,000 clones, nearly 96% being singletons. The TCR comes from a human donor in good health. Sequences were obtained from T cells isolated from PBMCs.

DNA of the CDR3: TGTGCCAGCAGTTACGAGGGAGTCAATGAGCAGTTCTTC. It specifies CASSYEGVNEQFF. The J gene is TRBJ2-1, the V gene TRBV6-5, with D perhaps TRBD2 (5 bases). V lost 2 bases to trimming and J lost 6 bases, with 8 bases between them. Germline V lookup: CDR1 MNHEY, CDR2 SVGAGI. This CDR3 has 13 amino acids.